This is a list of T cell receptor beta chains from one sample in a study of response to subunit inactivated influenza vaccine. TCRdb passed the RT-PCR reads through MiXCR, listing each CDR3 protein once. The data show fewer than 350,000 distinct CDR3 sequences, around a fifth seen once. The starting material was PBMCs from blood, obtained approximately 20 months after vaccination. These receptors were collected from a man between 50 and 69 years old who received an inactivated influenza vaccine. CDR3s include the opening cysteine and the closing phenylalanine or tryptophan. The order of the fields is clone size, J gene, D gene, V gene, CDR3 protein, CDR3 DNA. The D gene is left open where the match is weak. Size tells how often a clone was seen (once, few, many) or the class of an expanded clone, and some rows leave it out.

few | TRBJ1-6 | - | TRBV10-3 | CAISESGENSPLHF | TGTGCCATCAGTGAGTCGGGGGAAAATTCACCCCTCCACTTT
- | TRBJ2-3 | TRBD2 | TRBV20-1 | CSARDSLAGDRRSQYF | TGCAGTGCTAGAGATTCCCTAGCGGGAGATCGCCGCTCGCAGTATTTT
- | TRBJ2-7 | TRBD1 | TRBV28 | CASTDRVNEQYF | TGTGCCAGCACCGACAGGGTCAACGAGCAGTACTTC
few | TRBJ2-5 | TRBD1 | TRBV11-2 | CASSRNRGWETQYF | TGTGCCAGCAGCCGAAACAGGGGCTGGGAGACCCAGTACTTC
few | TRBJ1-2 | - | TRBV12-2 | CASRARDKGGTNYGYTF | TGTGCAAGTCGCGCCCGGGACAAGGGGGGTACGAACTATGGCTACACCTTC
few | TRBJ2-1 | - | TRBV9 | CASSVAWEYNEQFF | TGTGCCAGCAGCGTAGCATGGGAATACAATGAGCAGTTCTTC
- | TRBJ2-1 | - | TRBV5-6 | CASSSGGDEQFF | TGTGCCAGCAGCTCTGGGGGAGATGAGCAGTTCTTC
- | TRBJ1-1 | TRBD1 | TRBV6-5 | CASSSNRGRYTEAFF | TGTGCCAGCAGTTCAAACAGGGGTCGGTACACTGAAGCTTTCTTT
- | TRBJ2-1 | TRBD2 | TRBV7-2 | CASSLAGGLAGREQFF | TGTGCCAGCAGCTTAGCGGGTGGGCTAGCGGGGCGTGAGCAGTTCTTC
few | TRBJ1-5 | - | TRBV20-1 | CSASRTEGQPQHF | TGCAGTGCTAGCCGGACCGAGGGACAGCCCCAGCATTTT
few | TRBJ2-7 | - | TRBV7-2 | CASSLRQAYSYEQYF | TGTGCCAGCAGCTTAAGGCAGGCTTACTCCTACGAGCAGTACTTC
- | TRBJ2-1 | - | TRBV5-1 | CASSLSHSYNEQFF | TGCGCCAGCAGCTTGTCCCATAGTTACAATGAGCAGTTCTTC
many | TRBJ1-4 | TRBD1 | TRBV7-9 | CASNPGGEKLFF | TGTGCCAGCAACCCAGGGGGCGAAAAACTGTTTTTT
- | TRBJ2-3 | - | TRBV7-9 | CASSAGTLDTQYF | TGTGCCAGCAGCGCCGGGACCCTGGATACGCAGTATTTT
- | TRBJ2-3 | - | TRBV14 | CASSQEAGRYASQYF | TGTGCCAGCAGCCAAGAAGCGGGCCGATACGCATCGCAGTATTTT
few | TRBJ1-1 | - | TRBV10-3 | CAISEQVPAGLNTEAFF | TGTGCCATCAGTGAGCAGGTTCCAGCTGGTCTGAACACTGAAGCTTTCTTT
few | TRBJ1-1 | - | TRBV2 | CASLVGATEAFF | TGTGCCAGCCTCGTAGGGGCCACTGAAGCTTTCTTT
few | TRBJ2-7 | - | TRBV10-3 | CAISETGLSYEQYF | TGTGCCATCAGTGAGACCGGTTTATCCTACGAGCAGTACTTC
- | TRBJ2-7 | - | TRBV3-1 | CASSQVTGSYEQYF | TGTGCCAGCAGCCAAGTTACGGGCTCCTACGAGCAGTACTTC
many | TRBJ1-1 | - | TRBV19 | CASSIFGRTEAFF | TGTGCCAGTAGTATCTTCGGCAGGACTGAAGCTTTCTTT
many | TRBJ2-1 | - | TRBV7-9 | CASSLRGRHNEQFF | TGTGCCAGCAGCTTACGCGGGCGGCACAATGAGCAGTTCTTC
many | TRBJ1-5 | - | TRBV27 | CASSSDAEGSQPQHF | TGTGCCAGCAGTTCGGACGCAGAGGGTAGTCAGCCCCAGCATTTT
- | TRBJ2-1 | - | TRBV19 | CASSIDRRGVNEQFF | TGTGCCAGTAGTATAGATCGACGGGGCGTCAATGAGCAGTTCTTC
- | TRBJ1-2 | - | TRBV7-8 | CASSLARTANYGYTF | TGTGCCAGCAGCTTAGCGCGGACGGCGAACTATGGCTACACCTTC
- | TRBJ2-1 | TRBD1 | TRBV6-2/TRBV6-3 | CASSYPQGARGNEQFF | TGTGCCAGCAGTTACCCACAGGGGGCGAGGGGCAATGAGCAGTTCTTC
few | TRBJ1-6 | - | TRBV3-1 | CASSQNQGNSPLHF | TGTGCCAGCAGCCAAAATCAGGGGAATTCACCCCTCCACTTT
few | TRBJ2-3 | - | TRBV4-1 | CASSQILNMVAFPDTQYF | TGCGCCAGCAGCCAAATACTGAATATGGTAGCTTTCCCAGATACGCAGTATTTT
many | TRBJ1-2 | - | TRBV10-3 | CAISVEPGYGYTF | TGTGCCATCAGTGTAGAGCCAGGGTATGGCTACACCTTC
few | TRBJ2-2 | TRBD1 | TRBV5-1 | CASSALTGGKTGELFF | TGCGCCAGCAGCGCCCTGACAGGGGGAAAAACCGGGGAGCTGTTTTTT
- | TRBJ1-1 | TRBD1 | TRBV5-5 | CASSLEGQGETEAFF | TGTGCCAGCAGCTTGGAGGGACAGGGAGAAACTGAAGCTTTCTTT
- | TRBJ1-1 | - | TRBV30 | CAWSVRGKVNTEAFF | TGTGCCTGGAGTGTACGGGGAAAGGTGAACACTGAAGCTTTCTTT
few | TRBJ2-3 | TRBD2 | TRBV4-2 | CASSQDPTSGVTTDTQYF | TGTGCCAGCAGCCAAGACCCCACTAGCGGGGTGACCACAGATACGCAGTATTTT
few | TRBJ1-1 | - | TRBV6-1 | CASSPRGEWTEAFF | TGTGCCAGCAGTCCGAGAGGGGAGTGGACTGAAGCTTTCTTT
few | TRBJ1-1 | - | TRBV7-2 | CASSPMAAPKAFF | TGTGCCAGCAGCCCCATGGCAGCACCCAAAGCTTTCTTT
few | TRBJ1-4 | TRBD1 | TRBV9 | CASSVLPGQGNEKLFF | TGTGCCAGCAGCGTCCTACCGGGACAGGGGAATGAAAAACTGTTTTTT
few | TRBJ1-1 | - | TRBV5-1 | CASSQSGDTEAFF | TGCGCCAGCAGCCAGAGTGGGGACACTGAAGCTTTCTTT
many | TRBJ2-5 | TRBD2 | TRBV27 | CASSRTSAETQYF | TGTGCCAGCAGTCGGACTAGCGCGGAGACCCAGTACTTC
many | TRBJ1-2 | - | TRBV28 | CASSLPINYGYTF | TGTGCCAGCAGCCTCCCCATTAACTATGGCTACACCTTC
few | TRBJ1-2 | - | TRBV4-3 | CASSQVWTPTYGYTF | TGCGCCAGCAGCCAAGTGTGGACCCCGACCTATGGCTACACCTTC
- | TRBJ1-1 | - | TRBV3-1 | CASSRRGGLNTEAFF | TGTGCCAGCAGCCGAAGGGGGGGGCTGAACACTGAAGCTTTCTTT
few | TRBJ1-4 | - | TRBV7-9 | CASSLWGTHEKLFF | TGTGCCAGCAGCTTATGGGGTACTCATGAAAAACTGTTTTTT
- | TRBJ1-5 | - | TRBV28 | CGSSLVSNQPQHF | TGTGGCAGCAGTTTAGTTAGCAATCAGCCCCAGCATTTT